The table lists the clone carrying this T cell receptor (beta chain) with many counts. The antigen remains undetermined. The authors made TCR beta libraries by quantitative 5'-RACE with molecular barcodes. TCRdb fed the 5' RACE reads into MiXCR, producing one record per CDR3 protein. The table has about 240,000 distinct CDR3 sequences, over 9.5% seen once. This sample is drawn from a study of CD8 T cells in ankylosing spondylitis. The study's findings and limits: Both synovial fluid and blood in reactive arthritis had previously been reported to carry some motif variants. Disease-linked clones reportedly showed significant enrichment in matched ankylosing spondylitis synovial fluid. Ankylosing spondylitis blood appeared to be characterized by a TCR beta motif of fewer than ten highly homologous variants.

The CDR3 is made up of 16 amino acids. Looked up from germline, CDR1 is SGHRS and CDR2 is YFSETQ. The V gene end was trimmed by 6 bases and the J gene end by 1 base; junction bases not matched to a gene: 9. Sequenced material: blood, either unsorted or a sorted T cell fraction (not recorded which). The chain couples TRBV5-1 to TRBJ1-1; 10 bases align to TRBD1. The TCR was taken from a male donor with ankylosing spondylitis or in good health (not recorded which). CDR3 region: CASISRTGGENTEAFF. The DNA of the CDR3 is TGCGCCAGCATCTCGAGGACAGGGGGGGAGAACACTGAAGCTTTCTTT. The whole variable domain, remainder taken from reference TRBV5-1 and TRBJ1-1, is KAGVTQTPRYLIKTRGQQVTLSCSPISGHRSVSWYQQTPGQGLQFLFEYFSETQRNKGNFPGRFSGRQFSNSRSEMNVSTLELGDSALYLCASISRTGGENTEAFFGQGTRLTVV.